The clone carrying this T cell receptor (beta chain) was seen just once. What it binds is not known. TCRdb's copy holds only in-frame clones and misses some; the assay was immunoSEQ multiplex PCR. This sample has 23,000 or so clones, with 80% to 95% found just once. The data derive from a study of T cells in localized non-small cell lung cancer. In germline, CDR1 is SGHNT, CDR2 YYREEE (reference sequence). The CDR3 spans 13 residues. Trimming removed 1 base at V and 4 bases at J, with 8 bases between. General observations from the study: Adjacent uninvolved lung tissue had the highest T cell clonality, exceeding tumor. A median around 57 of the top 100 tumor clones appeared in adjacent lung.

This receptor was obtained from a woman aged 35 to 70 with stage I lung adenocarcinoma. The rearrangement links TRBV5-4 to TRBJ2-5; D perhaps matches TRBD1 (5 bases). The sequencing here drew on peripheral blood, taken before any cancer treatment. CDR3 sequence (DNA): TGTGCCAGCAGCTTGAAGGGGTCAGAGACCCAGTACTTC. Residues: CASSLKGSETQYF.